Many counts were recorded for the clone carrying this TCR beta chain. These data come from a study of T cells in Graves' hyperthyroidism and ophthalmopathy. Blood dates from first hyperthyroidism diagnosis, before any ophthalmopathy symptoms. Amplification of TCR beta CDR3 regions was performed using RNA transcripts as template. HTBI primers drove first-round RT-PCR of the TCR CDR3. One entry per CDR3 protein results from TCRdb running MiXCR on the multiplex PCR reads. The profile covers 250,000 to 300,000 distinct CDR3 sequences, with 13% appearing a single time and almost 8% taken by the ten largest. CDR3 length: 17 amino acids. Germline V gene sequence: CDR1 GTSNPN, CDR2 SVGIG (reference sequence). J was trimmed by 2 bases and V by 3 bases; bases with no gene match: 12.

The gene calls are TRBV30 and TRBJ1-5, with 8 nucleotides matching TRBD1. This receptor was taken from a woman between 25 and 40 years old with Graves' hyperthyroidism that later progressed to Graves' ophthalmopathy. The sequenced sample consisted of blood. The CDR3 is CAWSSQGARVGNQPQHF. In DNA form, the CDR3 reads TGTGCCTGGAGCTCTCAGGGGGCGCGCGTCGGCAATCAGCCCCAGCATTTT.